The 13 T cell receptor beta chains given below trace back to one sample, sequenced in a study of identical twins. A single record per CDR3 protein comes from TCRdb applying MiXCR to the 5' RACE reads. The sample lists approximately 300,000 distinct CDR3 sequences, nearly 9.5% seen once, with about 7.1% in the top ten. Separately, the same data were catalogued under a study of yellow fever vaccine responses in identical twins.

The sequencing input was CD8+ T cells sorted from blood. These receptor sequences come from a woman younger than 30 in good health.

The genes are TRBV2 and TRBJ1-5; 9 nucleotides line up with TRBD1. The germline CDR1 and CDR2 sequences are SNHLY and FYNNEI. After removal of 3 bases from V and 7 bases from J, the junction contained 4 bases not matched to a gene. The CDR3 extends over 14 amino acids. The CDR3 reads CASSEGQGLQPQHF. CDR3 sequence (DNA): TGTGCCAGCAGTGAGGGACAGGGACTCCAGCCCCAGCATTTT.

This clonotype occurred a few times. The chain employs TRBV4-1 and TRBJ2-1, with TRBD2 identical over 10 bases. The length of the CDR3 is 17 residues. In germline, CDR1 is MGHRA, CDR2 YSYEKL. With 6 bases clipped from V and 3 bases from J, the junction kept 11 bases outside the gene matches. The CDR3 bases are TGCGCCAGCAGTCAAAAGGGACTAGCGAACGACTACAATGAGCAGTTCTTC. This codes for CASSQKGLANDYNEQFF.

This clonotype has a count of ten or more. V gene TRBV28 combines with J gene TRBJ2-3; D may be TRBD1 (6 bases). This CDR3 comprises 14 residues. CDR1 is MDHEN and CDR2 is SYDVKM in the germline V gene. V dropped 8 bases and J dropped 1 base, with 13 bases sitting between them. CDR3 loop: CASGGLKGTDTQYF. CDR3 DNA: TGTGCCAGCGGGGGCCTCAAGGGCACAGATACGCAGTATTTT. The entire variable domain, with the rest obtained from reference TRBV28 and TRBJ2-3, is as follows: DVKVTQSSRYLVKRTGEKVFLECVQDMDHENMFWYRQDPGLGLRLIYFSYDVKMKEKGDIPEGYSVSREKKERFSLILESASTNQTSMYLCASGGLKGTDTQYFGPGTRLTVL.

This clonotype has just a few counts. CDR3 region: CASSPTSGATDTQYF. CDR3 nucleotide sequence: TGTGCCAGCAGCCCGACTAGCGGGGCCACAGATACGCAGTATTTT. The rearrangement joins TRBV3-1 to TRBJ2-3; 11 bases align to TRBD2. Germline CDR1 LGHDT, CDR2 YNNKEL (reference sequence). The CDR3 sequence is 15 residues long. V lost 4 bases, J lost 2 bases, and 2 bases stayed unmatched.

The sample holds many counts of this clonotype. The gene calls are TRBV30 and TRBJ2-1; no reliable D call. The V end was cut by 2 bases, the J end by 7 bases, with 9 bases between. The CDR3 is 12 residues long. Germline V gives CDR1 GTSNPN, CDR2 SVGIG (reference sequence). The CDR3 coding sequence is TGTGCCTGGAGTCCCACCTCTAATGAGCAGTTCTTC. Translation: CAWSPTSNEQFF.

In this sample, this clonotype turned up a few times. V usage is TRBV5-1 and J usage is TRBJ2-7, with unresolved D. Germline assignment: CDR1 SGHRS and CDR2 YFSETQ. This CDR3 has 13 residues. V gave up 3 bases and J gave up 3 bases, with 10 bases separating them. The CDR3 loop is CASSSVESYEQYF. The CDR3 DNA follows: TGCGCCAGCAGCTCGGTGGAAAGCTACGAGCAGTACTTC.

The chain is built from TRBV7-3 and TRBJ2-2; 7 bases are a match to TRBD2. The CDR3 spans 16 residues. V trimming: 5 bases; J trimming: 4 bases; junction bases outside the gene matches: 10. CDR1 is SGHTA and CDR2 is FQGTGA in the germline V gene. The CDR3 sequence is CASSPPLAAPTGELFF. Written as DNA, the CDR3 is TGTGCCAGCAGCCCCCCTCTAGCGGCCCCCACCGGGGAGCTGTTTTTT. The variable domain in full, with the rest retrieved from reference TRBV7-3 and TRBJ2-2, is GAGVSQTPSNKVTEKGKYVELRCDPISGHTALYWYRQSLGQGPEFLIYFQGTGAADDSGLPNDRFFAVRPEGSVSTLKIQRTERGDSAVYLCASSPPLAAPTGELFFGEGSRLTVL.

The gene calls are TRBV20-1 and TRBJ2-7; the match to TRBD2 covers 7 bases. Per germline, CDR1 DFQATT and CDR2 SNEGSKA (reference sequence). The CDR3 totals 12 residues. Here the CDR3 DNA reads TGCGCCCGGGGGGACGGGACCTACGAGCAGTACTTC. Translating it yields CARGDGTYEQYF.

This clonotype was recorded a few times. The chain couples TRBV4-2 to TRBJ2-1; a weak D match, TRBD2 (7 bases). Deletions cut 1 base from V and 11 bases from J, with 15 bases between. The CDR3 covers 14 residues. Per germline, CDR1 LGHNA and CDR2 YNFKEQ. The CDR3 bases are TGTGCCAGCAGCCAAGGGGAAGGGGGGGGGAAGCAGTTCTTC. It specifies CASSQGEGGGKQFF.

At least ten counts were recorded for this clonotype. The chain combines TRBV4-3 with TRBJ2-1, with 9 bases fitting TRBD1. The germline V gene encodes CDR1 LGHNA and CDR2 YSLEER. CDR3 length equals 16 residues. J gave up 8 bases and V 4 bases, and 12 bases lay outside the gene matches. DNA of the CDR3: TGCGCCAGCAGCCCTCTTCCCGGGACAGGGAGCGATGAGCAGTTCTTC. Its translation is CASSPLPGTGSDEQFF.

The chain combines TRBV6-7 with TRBJ1-5; TRBD1 aligns across 9 bases. TRBV6-7 is an ORF; its function is uncertain. The CDR3 is 16 amino acids. V was clipped by 4 bases and J by 1 base; unmatched bases: 5. CDR3: CASSSKQGASNQPQHF. In nucleotides, the CDR3 is TGTGCCAGCAGTTCCAAACAGGGGGCCAGCAATCAGCCCCAGCATTTT.

This clonotype was seen ten or more times. The CDR3 DNA is TGCAGCGTTGAAGATTTTCTAGCGGGAACGAGCTCCTACAATGAGCAGTTCTTC. Translating it yields CSVEDFLAGTSSYNEQFF. The V call is TRBV29-1, the J call TRBJ2-1, with 9 positions matching TRBD2. V lost 0 bases and J lost 0; bases outside the gene matches: 9. Germline V gene lookup returns CDR1 SQVTM and CDR2 ANQGSEA. CDR3 length: 18 amino acids.

The gene calls are TRBV3-1 and TRBJ2-1; 7 bases fit TRBD1. The trim removed 10 bases at V and 7 bases at J, leaving 19 bases unmatched. This CDR3 spans 16 amino acids. Per germline, CDR1 LGHDT and CDR2 YNNKEL (reference sequence). CDR3 region: CATSNEDRCPQNEQFF. CDR3 in DNA: TGTGCCACCTCCAACGAGGACAGGTGCCCACAGAATGAGCAGTTCTTC.